This record looks at one T cell receptor beta chain sequence and its context. This sample was included in a study of blood T cell repertoires in COVID-19. For the study at large: Samples taken during acute and convalescent COVID-19 were collected in the United States, Italy and Spain. Sample material is recorded as cDNA or gDNA derived from T cells, B-cell-depleted T cells, or PBMCs.

From germline, CDR1 is KGHDR and CDR2 SFDVKD. The CDR3 sequence is 16 residues long. The V and J ends lost 5 bases and 3 bases respectively, with 18 bases between them. Study processing details: Amplified reference gene primers provided the basis for estimating nucleated cell counts. Clones were read by immunoSEQ multiplex PCR, and TCRdb kept only the in-frame ones, dropping some. The V and J calls and clone size come from that table; D and trimming were worked out from the DNA. The sample shows 50,000 to 75,000 clones, about 70% of them seen only once. The chain recombines TRBV24-1 with TRBJ2-5; D possibly corresponds to TRBD1 (5 bases). Sequencing was carried out using peripheral blood. The TCR originated in a human donor in a cohort sampled during active COVID-19. CDR3 in DNA: TGTGCCACCAGTGGCCGTGGGGCTGGGGCGGAAGAGACCCAGTACTTC. Amino acid sequence: CATSGRGAGAEETQYF.